This is a list of T cell receptor beta chains from one sample in a study of T cell responses to AZD1222 COVID-19 vaccine. The data were produced by immunoSEQ multiplex PCR, yet TCRdb's version contains in-frame clones alone and is incomplete. This sample has 120,000 or so clones; 92% occur once, and the top ten carry 1.1%. The sample in question was peripheral blood, obtained on day 0 of AZD1222 vaccination. The receptors derive from an adult in good health. Both conserved end residues are part of each CDR3. A D gene is named only where the DNA matches it firmly. Part of the rows lack a size; the others show once, few, many or a class for expanded clones.

J: TRBJ1-4
D: -
size: -
V: TRBV10-3
CDR3: CAISDILETTNEKLFF
DNA: TGTGCCATCAGTGATATCCTGGAAACAACTAATGAAAAACTGTTTTTT

J: TRBJ1-4
D: -
size: -
V: TRBV14
CDR3: CASSQGTWNEKLFF
DNA: TGTGCCAGCAGCCAAGGGACGTGGAATGAAAAACTGTTTTTT

J: TRBJ2-2
D: -
size: -
V: TRBV27
CDR3: CASSTGWTGELFF
DNA: TGTGCCAGCAGTACGGGTTGGACCGGGGAGCTGTTTTTT

J: TRBJ2-3
D: TRBD2
size: -
V: TRBV10-3
CDR3: CAIRASGGFSTDTQYF
DNA: TGTGCCATCAGGGCTAGCGGGGGATTTAGCACAGATACGCAGTATTTT

J: TRBJ1-1
D: -
size: -
V: TRBV2
CDR3: CASRMTAGVNTEAFF
DNA: TGTGCCAGCAGGATGACAGCGGGTGTCAACACTGAAGCTTTCTTT

J: TRBJ1-3
D: -
size: -
V: TRBV2
CDR3: CASSGFRGWAGNTIYF
DNA: TGTGCCAGCAGTGGATTCAGGGGATGGGCTGGAAACACCATATATTTT

J: TRBJ1-5
D: TRBD1
size: -
V: TRBV4-1
CDR3: CASSQDGQGRQPQHF
DNA: TGCGCCAGCAGCCAAGATGGACAGGGACGACAGCCCCAGCATTTT

J: TRBJ2-1
D: -
size: -
V: TRBV20-1
CDR3: CSATSLSEQFF
DNA: TGCAGTGCTACCAGTCTCAGTGAGCAGTTCTTC

J: TRBJ2-7
D: -
size: -
V: TRBV30
CDR3: CAWSVKDRMGTINYEQYF
DNA: TGTGCCTGGAGTGTAAAGGATAGGATGGGGACAATTAACTACGAGCAGTACTTC

J: TRBJ2-2
D: -
size: -
V: TRBV5-1
CDR3: CASSLDATNTGELFF
DNA: TGCGCCAGCAGCTTGGATGCCACGAACACCGGGGAGCTGTTTTTT

J: TRBJ2-1
D: -
size: once
V: TRBV2
CDR3: CASSELPRDVWNSYNEQFF
DNA: TGTGCCAGCAGTGAGCTGCCCAGGGACGTATGGAACTCCTACAATGAGCAGTTCTTC

J: TRBJ1-1
D: -
size: -
V: TRBV12-3/TRBV12-4
CDR3: CASNKMNTEAFF
DNA: TGTGCCAGCAATAAGATGAACACTGAAGCTTTCTTT

J: TRBJ1-1
D: -
size: -
V: TRBV5-5
CDR3: CASSFFGGGSTEAFF
DNA: TGTGCCAGCAGCTTTTTTGGAGGGGGGTCCACTGAAGCTTTCTTT

J: TRBJ1-5
D: -
size: -
V: TRBV18
CDR3: CASADSPNQPQHF
DNA: TGTGCCAGCGCCGACAGCCCTAATCAGCCCCAGCATTTT

J: TRBJ1-1
D: -
size: -
V: TRBV28
CDR3: CASSPAGRDAFF
DNA: TGTGCCAGCAGTCCGGCTGGGAGGGATGCTTTCTTT

J: TRBJ2-7
D: -
size: -
V: TRBV11-1
CDR3: CASSLEGGEQYF
DNA: TGTGCCAGCAGCTTAGAAGGGGGCGAGCAGTACTTC

J: TRBJ1-4
D: -
size: -
V: TRBV27
CDR3: CASSFEGTNEKLFF
DNA: TGTGCCAGCAGTTTTGAAGGAACTAATGAAAAACTGTTTTTT

J: TRBJ2-7
D: -
size: once
V: TRBV2
CDR3: CASSQKGGSSYEQYF
DNA: TGTGCCAGCAGTCAAAAGGGGGGATCCTCCTACGAGCAGTACTTC

J: TRBJ1-1
D: -
size: -
V: TRBV2
CDR3: CASILREGTEAFF
DNA: TGTGCCAGCATCCTGAGGGAGGGCACTGAAGCTTTCTTT

J: TRBJ1-3
D: -
size: -
V: TRBV19
CDR3: CASRVTGKGRGGNTIYF
DNA: TGTGCCAGTAGAGTCACAGGGAAAGGGCGCGGGGGAAACACCATATATTTT

J: TRBJ1-2
D: -
size: once
V: TRBV9
CDR3: CASSVDPGTEYGYTF
DNA: TGTGCCAGCAGCGTCGACCCCGGGACGGAATATGGCTACACCTTC

J: TRBJ2-1
D: TRBD2
size: once
V: TRBV11-3
CDR3: CASSPGLAGDNNEQFF
DNA: TGTGCCAGCAGCCCAGGACTAGCGGGAGATAACAATGAGCAGTTCTTC

J: TRBJ1-4
D: -
size: -
V: TRBV16
CDR3: CASSQGLWGHITNEKLFF
DNA: TGTGCCAGCAGCCAAGGCCTTTGGGGGCATATCACTAATGAAAAACTGTTTTTT

J: TRBJ1-5
D: -
size: -
V: TRBV4-1
CDR3: CASSHRVDWEREQPQHF
DNA: TGCGCCAGCAGCCATCGCGTTGATTGGGAGCGCGAGCAGCCCCAGCATTTT

J: TRBJ1-2
D: -
size: -
V: TRBV12-3/TRBV12-4
CDR3: CASSFYINYGYTF
DNA: TGTGCCAGCAGTTTTTACATAAACTATGGCTACACCTTC

J: TRBJ1-1
D: -
size: -
V: TRBV19
CDR3: CASSMSVIEKAFF
DNA: TGTGCCAGTAGTATGTCAGTAATCGAAAAAGCTTTCTTT

J: TRBJ1-3
D: TRBD1
size: -
V: TRBV13
CDR3: CASSPQGVYTIYF
DNA: TGTGCCAGCAGCCCACAGGGGGTTTACACCATATATTTT

J: TRBJ1-4
D: -
size: -
V: TRBV5-1
CDR3: CASSLPQGGVGEKLFF
DNA: TGCGCCAGCAGCTTGCCACAGGGAGGGGTAGGTGAAAAACTGTTTTTT

J: TRBJ1-5
D: -
size: -
V: TRBV5-1
CDR3: CASSSSWGRNQPQHF
DNA: TGCGCCAGCAGCTCGAGTTGGGGAAGGAATCAGCCCCAGCATTTT

J: TRBJ1-6
D: -
size: -
V: TRBV27
CDR3: CASSLSSAGGDSPLHF
DNA: TGTGCCAGCAGTTTATCGTCGGCGGGGGGCGACTCACCCCTCCACTTT